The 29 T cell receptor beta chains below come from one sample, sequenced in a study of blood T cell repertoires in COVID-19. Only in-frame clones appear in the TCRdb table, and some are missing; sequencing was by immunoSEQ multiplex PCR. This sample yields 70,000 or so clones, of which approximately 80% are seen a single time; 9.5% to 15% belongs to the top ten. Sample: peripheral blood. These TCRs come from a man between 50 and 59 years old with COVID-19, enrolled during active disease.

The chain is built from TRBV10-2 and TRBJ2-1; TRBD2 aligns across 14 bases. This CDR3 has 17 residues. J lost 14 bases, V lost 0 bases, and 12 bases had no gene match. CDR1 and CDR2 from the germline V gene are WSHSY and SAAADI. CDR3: CASSESGFGTSGSTEFF. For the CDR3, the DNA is TGCGCCAGCAGTGAGTCGGGTTTTGGGACTAGCGGGAGTACTGAGTTCTTC.

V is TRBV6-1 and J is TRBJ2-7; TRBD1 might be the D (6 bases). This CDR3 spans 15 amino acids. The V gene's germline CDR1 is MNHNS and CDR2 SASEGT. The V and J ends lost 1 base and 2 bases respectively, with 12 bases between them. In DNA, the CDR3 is TGTGCCAGCAGTGAAGGACAGGCGGTCACCTACGAGCAGTACTTC. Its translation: CASSEGQAVTYEQYF.

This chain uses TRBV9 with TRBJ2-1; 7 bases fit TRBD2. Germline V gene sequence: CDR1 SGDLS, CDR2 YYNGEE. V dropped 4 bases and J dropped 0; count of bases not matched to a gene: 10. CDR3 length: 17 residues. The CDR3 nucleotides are TGTGCCAGCAGCCTGCTAGCGGTCCCCAGCTCCTACAATGAGCAGTTCTTC. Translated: CASSLLAVPSSYNEQFF.

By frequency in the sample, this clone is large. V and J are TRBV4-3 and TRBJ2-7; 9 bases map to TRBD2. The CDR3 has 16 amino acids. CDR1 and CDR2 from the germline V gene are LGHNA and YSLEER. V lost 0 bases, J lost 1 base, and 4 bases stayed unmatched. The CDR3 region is CASSQEWLAGSYEQYF. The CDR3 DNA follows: TGCGCCAGCAGCCAAGAGTGGCTAGCGGGATCCTACGAGCAGTACTTC.

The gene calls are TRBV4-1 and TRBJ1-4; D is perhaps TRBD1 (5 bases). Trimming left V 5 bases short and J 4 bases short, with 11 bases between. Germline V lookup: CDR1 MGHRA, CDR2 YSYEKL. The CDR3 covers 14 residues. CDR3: CASSYQGLNEKLFF. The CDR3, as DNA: TGCGCCAGCAGCTACCAGGGCCTTAATGAAAAACTGTTTTTT.

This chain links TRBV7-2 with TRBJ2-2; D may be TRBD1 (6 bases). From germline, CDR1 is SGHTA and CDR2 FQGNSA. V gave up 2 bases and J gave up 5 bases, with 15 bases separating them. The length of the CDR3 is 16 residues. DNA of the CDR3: TGTGCCAGCAGCTTAACAGGGAATCACCAAACCGGGGAGCTGTTTTTT. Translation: CASSLTGNHQTGELFF.

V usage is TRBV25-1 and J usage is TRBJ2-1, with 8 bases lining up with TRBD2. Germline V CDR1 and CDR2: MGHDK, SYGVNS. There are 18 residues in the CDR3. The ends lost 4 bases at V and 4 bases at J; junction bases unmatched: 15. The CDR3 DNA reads TGTGCCAGCAGTGGTTCTAGCGGGTCGAGCCGATCTTACAATGAGCAGTTCTTC. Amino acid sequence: CASSGSSGSSRSYNEQFF.

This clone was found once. The CDR3 nucleotides are TGTGCCAGCAGCCAGGTGGACAGTTGGCGGAACACTGAAGCTTTCTTT. Encoded protein: CASSQVDSWRNTEAFF. The V call is TRBV14, the J call TRBJ1-1, with D possibly being TRBD1 (6 bases). The CDR3 consists of 16 residues. With 3 bases removed from V and 1 base from J, the gap between germline ends came to 15 bases. The germline CDR1 and CDR2 sequences are SGHDN and FVKESK.

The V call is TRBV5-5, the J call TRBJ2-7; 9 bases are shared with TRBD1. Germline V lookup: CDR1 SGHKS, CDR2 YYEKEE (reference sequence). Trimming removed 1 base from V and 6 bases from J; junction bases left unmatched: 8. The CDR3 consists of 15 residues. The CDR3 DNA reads TGTGCCAGCAGCTTGTCGGGGACAGGGTATGGCGAGCAGTACTTC. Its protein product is CASSLSGTGYGEQYF.

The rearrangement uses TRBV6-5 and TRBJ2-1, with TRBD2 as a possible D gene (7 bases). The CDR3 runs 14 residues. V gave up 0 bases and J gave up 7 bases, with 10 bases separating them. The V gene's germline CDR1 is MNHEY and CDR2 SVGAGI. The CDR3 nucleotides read TGTGCCAGCAGTTACTCGGGGGGGGCGAATGAGCAGTTCTTC. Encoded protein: CASSYSGGANEQFF.

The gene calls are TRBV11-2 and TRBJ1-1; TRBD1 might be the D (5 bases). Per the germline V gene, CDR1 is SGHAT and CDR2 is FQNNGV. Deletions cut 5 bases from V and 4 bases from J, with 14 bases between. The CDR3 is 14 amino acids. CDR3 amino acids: CASSERQFFTEAFF. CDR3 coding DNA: TGTGCCAGCAGCGAGAGACAGTTTTTCACTGAAGCTTTCTTT.

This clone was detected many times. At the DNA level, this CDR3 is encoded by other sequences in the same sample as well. The CDR3 DNA reads TGTGCCAGCAGCCGAACAGGGAATAATTCACCCCTCCACTTT. Its protein product is CASSRTGNNSPLHF. V is TRBV11-1 and J is TRBJ1-6; D might be TRBD1 (6 bases). The CDR3 extends over 14 amino acids. CDR1 is SGHAT, CDR2 FQDESV, per germline (reference sequence). V lost 5 bases and J 5 bases, leaving 10 bases between the germline ends. The full variable domain, rest sourced from reference TRBV11-1 and TRBJ1-6, is EAEVAQSPRYKITEKSQAVAFWCDPISGHATLYWYRQILGQGPELLVQFQDESVVDDSQLPKDRFSAERLKGVDSTLKIQPAELGDSAMYLCASSRTGNNSPLHFGNGTRLTVT.

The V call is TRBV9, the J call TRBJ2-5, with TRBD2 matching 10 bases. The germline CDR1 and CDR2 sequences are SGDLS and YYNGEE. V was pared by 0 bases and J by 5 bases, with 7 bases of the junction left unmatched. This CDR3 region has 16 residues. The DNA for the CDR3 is TGTGCCAGCAGCGTAGCGGCTAGCGGGAGTCACGAGACCCAGTACTTC. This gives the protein CASSVAASGSHETQYF.

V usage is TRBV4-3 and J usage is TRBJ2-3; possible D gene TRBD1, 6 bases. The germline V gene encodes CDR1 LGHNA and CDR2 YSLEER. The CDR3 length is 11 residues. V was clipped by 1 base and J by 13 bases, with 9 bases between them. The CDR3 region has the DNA TGCGCCAGCAGCCAAGTGGACAGTAAGTATTTT. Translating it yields CASSQVDSKYF.

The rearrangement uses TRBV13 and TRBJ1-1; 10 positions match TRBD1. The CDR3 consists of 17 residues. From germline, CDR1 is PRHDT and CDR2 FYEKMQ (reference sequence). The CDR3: CASEGTGVTRGDPEAFF. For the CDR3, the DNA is TGTGCAAGTGAGGGGACAGGGGTTACGCGGGGTGATCCTGAAGCTTTCTTT.

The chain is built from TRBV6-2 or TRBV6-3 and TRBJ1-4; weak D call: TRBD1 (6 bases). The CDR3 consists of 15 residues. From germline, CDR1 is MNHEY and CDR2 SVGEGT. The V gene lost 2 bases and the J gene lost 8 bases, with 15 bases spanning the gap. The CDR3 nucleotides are TGTGCCAGCAGTTACGGACAGCGAGGGCAGGAAAAACTGTTTTTT. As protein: CASSYGQRGQEKLFF.

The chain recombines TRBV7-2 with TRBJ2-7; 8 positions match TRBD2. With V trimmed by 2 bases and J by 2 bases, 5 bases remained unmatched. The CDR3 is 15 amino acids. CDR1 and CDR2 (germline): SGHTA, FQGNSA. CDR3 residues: CASSLSAGDPYEQYF. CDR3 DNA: TGTGCCAGCAGCTTATCAGCGGGAGATCCCTACGAGCAGTACTTC.

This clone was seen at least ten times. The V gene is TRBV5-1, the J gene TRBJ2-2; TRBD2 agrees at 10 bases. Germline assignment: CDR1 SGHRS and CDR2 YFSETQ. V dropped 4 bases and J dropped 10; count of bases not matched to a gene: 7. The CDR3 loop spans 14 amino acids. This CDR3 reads CASSDSSGSAELFF. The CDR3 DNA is TGCGCCAGCAGCGATTCTAGCGGGAGTGCGGAGCTGTTTTTT.

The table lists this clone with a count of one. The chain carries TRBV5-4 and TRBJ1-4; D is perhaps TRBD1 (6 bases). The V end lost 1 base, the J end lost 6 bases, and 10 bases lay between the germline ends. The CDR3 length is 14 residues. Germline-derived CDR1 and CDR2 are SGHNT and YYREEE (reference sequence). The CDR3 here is CASSLNRDDEKLFF. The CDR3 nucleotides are TGTGCCAGCAGCTTGAACAGGGACGATGAAAAACTGTTTTTT.

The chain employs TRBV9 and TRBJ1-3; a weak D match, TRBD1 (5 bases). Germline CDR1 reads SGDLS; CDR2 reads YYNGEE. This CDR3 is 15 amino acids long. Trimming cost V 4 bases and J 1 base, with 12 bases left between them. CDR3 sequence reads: CASSIQGGSGNTIYF. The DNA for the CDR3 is TGTGCCAGCAGCATTCAGGGAGGATCTGGAAACACCATATATTTT.

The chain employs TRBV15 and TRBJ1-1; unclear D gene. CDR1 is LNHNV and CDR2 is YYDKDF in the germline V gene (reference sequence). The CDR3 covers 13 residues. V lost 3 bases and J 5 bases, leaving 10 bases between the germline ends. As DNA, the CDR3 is TGTGCCACCAGCAGTGGTGTGAGAACTGAAGCTTTCTTT. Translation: CATSSGVRTEAFF.

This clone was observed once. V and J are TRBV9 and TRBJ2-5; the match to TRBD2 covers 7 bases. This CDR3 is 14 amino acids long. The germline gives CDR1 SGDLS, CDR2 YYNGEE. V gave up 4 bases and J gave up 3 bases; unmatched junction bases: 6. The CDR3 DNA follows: TGTGCCAGCAGCCCCGTGGGGGGGGAAGAGACCCAGTACTTC. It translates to CASSPVGGEETQYF.

The CDR3 DNA follows: TGTGCCAGCAGTTTAGGGCAGGTGAACACTGAAGCTTTCTTT. This sequence encodes CASSLGQVNTEAFF. The chain is built from TRBV28 and TRBJ1-1; D call uncertain. The CDR3 covers 14 residues. CDR1 and CDR2 (germline): MDHEN, SYDVKM. V lost 2 bases and J lost 0, with 7 bases in between.

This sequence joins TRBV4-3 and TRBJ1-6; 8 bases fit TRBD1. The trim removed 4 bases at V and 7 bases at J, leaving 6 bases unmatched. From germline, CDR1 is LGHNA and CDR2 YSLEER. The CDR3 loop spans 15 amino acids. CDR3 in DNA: TGCGCCAGCAGCCGGAGGACAGGGCAGAATTCACCCCTCCACTTT. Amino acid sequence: CASSRRTGQNSPLHF.

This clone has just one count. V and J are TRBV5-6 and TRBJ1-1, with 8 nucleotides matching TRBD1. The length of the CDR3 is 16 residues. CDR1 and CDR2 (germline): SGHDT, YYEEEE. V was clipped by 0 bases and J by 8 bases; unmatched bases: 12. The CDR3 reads CASSLDPTGVFGEAFF. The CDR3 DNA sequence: TGTGCCAGCAGCTTGGACCCGACAGGGGTATTTGGGGAAGCTTTCTTT.

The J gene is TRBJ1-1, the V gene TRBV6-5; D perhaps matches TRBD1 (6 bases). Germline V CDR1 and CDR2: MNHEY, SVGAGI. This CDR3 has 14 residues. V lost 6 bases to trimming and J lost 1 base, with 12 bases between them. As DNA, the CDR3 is TGTGCCAGCAGCAAACAGGGCAAGAACACTGAAGCTTTCTTT. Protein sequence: CASSKQGKNTEAFF.

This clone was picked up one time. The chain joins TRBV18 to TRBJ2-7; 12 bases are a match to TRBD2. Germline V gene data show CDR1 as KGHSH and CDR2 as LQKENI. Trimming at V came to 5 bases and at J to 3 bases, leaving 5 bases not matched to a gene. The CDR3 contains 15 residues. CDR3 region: CASSSSGRALYEQYF. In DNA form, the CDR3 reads TGTGCCAGCTCATCTAGCGGGAGGGCCCTCTACGAGCAGTACTTC.

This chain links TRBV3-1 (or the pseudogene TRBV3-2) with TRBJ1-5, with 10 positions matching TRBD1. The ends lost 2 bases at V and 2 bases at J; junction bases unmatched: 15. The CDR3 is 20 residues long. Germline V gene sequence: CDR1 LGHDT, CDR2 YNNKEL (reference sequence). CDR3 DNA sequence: TGTGCCAGCAGCCAATCACCTTTGCCGACAGGGGGCGATTGCAATCAGCCCCAGCATTTT. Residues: CASSQSPLPTGGDCNQPQHF.

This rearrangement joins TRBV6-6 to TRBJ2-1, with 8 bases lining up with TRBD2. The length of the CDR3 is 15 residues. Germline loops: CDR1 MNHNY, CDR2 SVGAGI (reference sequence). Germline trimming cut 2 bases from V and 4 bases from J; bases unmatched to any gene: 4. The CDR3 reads CASSYRQRGYNEQFF. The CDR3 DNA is TGTGCCAGCAGTTACCGCCAGCGGGGGTACAATGAGCAGTTCTTC.